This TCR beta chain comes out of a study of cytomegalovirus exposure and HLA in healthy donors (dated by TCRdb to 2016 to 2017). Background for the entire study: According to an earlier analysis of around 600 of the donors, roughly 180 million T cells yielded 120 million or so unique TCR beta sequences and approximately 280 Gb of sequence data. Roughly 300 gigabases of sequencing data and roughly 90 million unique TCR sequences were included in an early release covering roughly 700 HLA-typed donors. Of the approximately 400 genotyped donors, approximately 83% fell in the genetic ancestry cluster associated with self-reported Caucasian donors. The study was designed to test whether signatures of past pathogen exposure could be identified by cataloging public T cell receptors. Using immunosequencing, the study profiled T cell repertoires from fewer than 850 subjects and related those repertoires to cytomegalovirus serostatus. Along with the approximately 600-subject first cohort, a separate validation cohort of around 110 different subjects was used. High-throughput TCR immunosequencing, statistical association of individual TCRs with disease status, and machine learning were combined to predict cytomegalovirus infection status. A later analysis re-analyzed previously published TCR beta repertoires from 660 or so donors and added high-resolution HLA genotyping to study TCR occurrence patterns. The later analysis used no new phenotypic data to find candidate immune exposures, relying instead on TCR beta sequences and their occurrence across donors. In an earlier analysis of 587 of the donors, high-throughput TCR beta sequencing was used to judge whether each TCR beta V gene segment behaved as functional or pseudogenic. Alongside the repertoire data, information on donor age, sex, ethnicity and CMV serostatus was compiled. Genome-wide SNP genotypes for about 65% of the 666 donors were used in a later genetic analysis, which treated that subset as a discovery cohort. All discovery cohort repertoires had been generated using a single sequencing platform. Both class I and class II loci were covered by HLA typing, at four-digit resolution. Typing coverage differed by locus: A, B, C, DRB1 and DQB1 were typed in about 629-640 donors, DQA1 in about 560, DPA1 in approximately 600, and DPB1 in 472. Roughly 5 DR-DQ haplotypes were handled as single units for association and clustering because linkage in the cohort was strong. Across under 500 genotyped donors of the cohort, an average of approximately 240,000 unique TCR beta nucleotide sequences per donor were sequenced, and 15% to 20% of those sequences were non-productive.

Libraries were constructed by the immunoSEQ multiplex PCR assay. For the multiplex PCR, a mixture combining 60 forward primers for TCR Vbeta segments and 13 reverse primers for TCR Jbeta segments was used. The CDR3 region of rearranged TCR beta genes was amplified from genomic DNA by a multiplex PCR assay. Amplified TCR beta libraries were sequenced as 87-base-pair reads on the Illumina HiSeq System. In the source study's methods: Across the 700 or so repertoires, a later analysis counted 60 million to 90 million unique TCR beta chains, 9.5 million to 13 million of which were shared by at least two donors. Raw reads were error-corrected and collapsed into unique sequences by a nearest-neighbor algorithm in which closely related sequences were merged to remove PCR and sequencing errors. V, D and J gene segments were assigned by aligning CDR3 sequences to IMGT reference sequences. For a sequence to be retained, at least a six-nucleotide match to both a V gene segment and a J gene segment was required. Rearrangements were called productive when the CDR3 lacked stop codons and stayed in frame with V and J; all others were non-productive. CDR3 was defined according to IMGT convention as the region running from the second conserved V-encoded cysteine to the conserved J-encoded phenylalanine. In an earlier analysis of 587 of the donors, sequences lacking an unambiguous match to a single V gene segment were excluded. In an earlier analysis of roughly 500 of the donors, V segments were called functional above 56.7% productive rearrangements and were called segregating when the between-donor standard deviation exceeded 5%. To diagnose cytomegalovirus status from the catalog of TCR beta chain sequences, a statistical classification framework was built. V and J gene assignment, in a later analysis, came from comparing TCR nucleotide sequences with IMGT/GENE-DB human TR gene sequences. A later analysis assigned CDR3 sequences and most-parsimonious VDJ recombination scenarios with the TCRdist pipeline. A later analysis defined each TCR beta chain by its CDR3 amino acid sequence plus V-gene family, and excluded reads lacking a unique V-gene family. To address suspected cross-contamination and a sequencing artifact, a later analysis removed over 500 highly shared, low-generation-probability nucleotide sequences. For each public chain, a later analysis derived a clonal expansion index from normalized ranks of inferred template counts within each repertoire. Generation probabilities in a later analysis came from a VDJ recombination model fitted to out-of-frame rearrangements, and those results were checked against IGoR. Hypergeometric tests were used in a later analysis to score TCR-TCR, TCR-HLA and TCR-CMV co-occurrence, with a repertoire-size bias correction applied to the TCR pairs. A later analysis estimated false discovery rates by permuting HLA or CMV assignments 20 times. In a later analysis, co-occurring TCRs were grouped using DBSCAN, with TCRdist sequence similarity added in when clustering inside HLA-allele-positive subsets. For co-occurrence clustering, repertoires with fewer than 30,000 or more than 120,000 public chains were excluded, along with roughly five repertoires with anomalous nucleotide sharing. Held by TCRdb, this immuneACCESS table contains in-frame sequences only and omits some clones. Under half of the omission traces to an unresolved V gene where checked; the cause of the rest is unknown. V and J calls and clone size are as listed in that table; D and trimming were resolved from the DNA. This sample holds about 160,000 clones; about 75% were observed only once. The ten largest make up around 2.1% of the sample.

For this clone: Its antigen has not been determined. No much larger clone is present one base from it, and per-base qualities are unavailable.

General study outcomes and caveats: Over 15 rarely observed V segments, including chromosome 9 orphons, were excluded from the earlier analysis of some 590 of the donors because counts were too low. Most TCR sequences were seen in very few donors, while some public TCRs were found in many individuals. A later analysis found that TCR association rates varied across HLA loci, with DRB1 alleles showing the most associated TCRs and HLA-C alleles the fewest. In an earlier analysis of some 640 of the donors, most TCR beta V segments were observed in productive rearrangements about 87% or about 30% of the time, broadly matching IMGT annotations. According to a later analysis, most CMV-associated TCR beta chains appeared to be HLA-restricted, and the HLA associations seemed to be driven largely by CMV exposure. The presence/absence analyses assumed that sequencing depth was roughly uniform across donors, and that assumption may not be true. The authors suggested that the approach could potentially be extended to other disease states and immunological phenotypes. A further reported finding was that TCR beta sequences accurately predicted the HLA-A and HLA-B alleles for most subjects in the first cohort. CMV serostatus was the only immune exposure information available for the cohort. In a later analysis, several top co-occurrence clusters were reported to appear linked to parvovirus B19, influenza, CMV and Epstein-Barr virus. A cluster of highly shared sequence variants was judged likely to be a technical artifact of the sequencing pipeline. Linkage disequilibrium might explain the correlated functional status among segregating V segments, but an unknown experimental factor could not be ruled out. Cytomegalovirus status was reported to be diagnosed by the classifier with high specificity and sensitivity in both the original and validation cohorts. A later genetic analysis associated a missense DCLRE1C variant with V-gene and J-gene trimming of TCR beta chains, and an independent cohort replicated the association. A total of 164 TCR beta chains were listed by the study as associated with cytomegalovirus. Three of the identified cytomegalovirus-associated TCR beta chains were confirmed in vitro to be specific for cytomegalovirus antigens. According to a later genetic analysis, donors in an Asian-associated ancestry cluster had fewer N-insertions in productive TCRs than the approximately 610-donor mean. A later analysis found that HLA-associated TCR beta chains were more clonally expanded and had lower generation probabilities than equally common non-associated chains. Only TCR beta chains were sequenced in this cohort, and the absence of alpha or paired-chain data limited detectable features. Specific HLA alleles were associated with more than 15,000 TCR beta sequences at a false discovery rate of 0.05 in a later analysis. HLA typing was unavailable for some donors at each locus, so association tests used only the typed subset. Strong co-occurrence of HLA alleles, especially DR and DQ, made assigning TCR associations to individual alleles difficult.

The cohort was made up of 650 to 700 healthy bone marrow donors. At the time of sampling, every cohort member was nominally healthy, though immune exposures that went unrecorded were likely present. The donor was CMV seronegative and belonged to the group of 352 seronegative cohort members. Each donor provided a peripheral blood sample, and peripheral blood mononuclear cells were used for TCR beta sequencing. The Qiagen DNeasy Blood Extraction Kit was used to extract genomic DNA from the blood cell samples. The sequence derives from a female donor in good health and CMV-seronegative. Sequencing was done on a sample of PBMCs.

CDR3 protein: CASSEVQGYEQYF. The nucleotide sequence reads as follows: TGTGCCAGTAGTGAGGTTCAGGGCTACGAGCAGTACTTC. The V gene is TRBV19 and the J gene is TRBJ2-7; TRBD1 is possibly the D segment (5 matching bases). The CDR3 starts with the cysteine, ends with the phenylalanine, and has 13 residues. The read is trimmed to its CDR3 DNA, 39 bases read in frame from base 1. V drops 5 bases and J drops 3 bases, leaving 11 bases in between. In the germline V gene (reference sequence), CDR1 corresponds to LNHDA and CDR2 to SQIVND.